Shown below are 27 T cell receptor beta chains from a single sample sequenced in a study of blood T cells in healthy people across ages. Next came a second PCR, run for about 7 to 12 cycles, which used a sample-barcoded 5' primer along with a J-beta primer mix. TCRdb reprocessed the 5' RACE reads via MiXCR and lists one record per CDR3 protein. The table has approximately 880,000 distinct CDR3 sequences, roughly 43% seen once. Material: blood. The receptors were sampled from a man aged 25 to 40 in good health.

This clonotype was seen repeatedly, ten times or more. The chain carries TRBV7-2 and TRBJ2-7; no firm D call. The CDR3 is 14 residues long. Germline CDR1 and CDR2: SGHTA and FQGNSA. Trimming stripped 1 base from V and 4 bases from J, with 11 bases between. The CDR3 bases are TGTGCCAGCAGCTTAGGTCGTGGACGGTACGAGCAGTACTTC. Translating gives CASSLGRGRYEQYF.

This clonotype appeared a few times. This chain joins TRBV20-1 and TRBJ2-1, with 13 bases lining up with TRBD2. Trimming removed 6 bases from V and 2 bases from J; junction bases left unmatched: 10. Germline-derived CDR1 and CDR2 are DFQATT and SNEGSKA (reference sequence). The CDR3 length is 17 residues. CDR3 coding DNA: TGCAGTGCCCACGACCCGGGACTAGCGGGGACCTACAATGAGCAGTTCTTC. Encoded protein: CSAHDPGLAGTYNEQFF.

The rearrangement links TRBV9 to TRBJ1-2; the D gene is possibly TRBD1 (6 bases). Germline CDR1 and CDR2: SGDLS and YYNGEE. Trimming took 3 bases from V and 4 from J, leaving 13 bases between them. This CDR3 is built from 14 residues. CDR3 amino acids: CASSAWTVPYGYTF. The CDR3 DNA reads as TGTGCCAGCAGCGCCTGGACAGTCCCCTATGGCTACACCTTC.

CDR3 loop: CASSLLAGGLDTQYF. The CDR3 coding sequence is TGTGCCAGCAGTTTATTAGCGGGGGGGTTAGATACGCAGTATTTT. The rearrangement uses TRBV6-6 and TRBJ2-3; 11 nucleotides match TRBD2. CDR1 is MNHNY and CDR2 is SVGAGI in the germline V gene (reference sequence). The CDR3 has 15 amino acids. After removal of 4 bases from V and 5 bases from J, the junction contained 5 bases not matched to a gene.

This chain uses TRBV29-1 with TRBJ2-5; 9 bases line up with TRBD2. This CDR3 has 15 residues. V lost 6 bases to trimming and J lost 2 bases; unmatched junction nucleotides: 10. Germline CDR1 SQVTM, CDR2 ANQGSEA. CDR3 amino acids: CSVERAGGRQETQYF. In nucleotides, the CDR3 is TGCAGCGTGGAAAGAGCGGGGGGTCGGCAAGAGACCCAGTACTTC.

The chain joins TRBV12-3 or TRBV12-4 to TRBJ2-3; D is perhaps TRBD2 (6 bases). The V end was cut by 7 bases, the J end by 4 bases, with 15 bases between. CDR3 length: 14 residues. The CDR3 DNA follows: TGTGCCAGCAATACCGGGGGACTCCCAGATACGCAGTATTTT. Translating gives CASNTGGLPDTQYF.

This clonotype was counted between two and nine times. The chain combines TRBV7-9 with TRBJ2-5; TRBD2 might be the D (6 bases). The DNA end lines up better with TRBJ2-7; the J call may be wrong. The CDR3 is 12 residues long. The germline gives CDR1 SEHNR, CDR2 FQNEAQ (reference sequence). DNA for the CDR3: TGTGCCAGCAGCATAGGAGGGTACGAGCAGTACTTC. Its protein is CASSIGGYEQYF.

CDR3 DNA sequence: TGCGCCAGCAGCTTGACTGCCGGGACAGGGTACAATGAGCAGTTCTTC. This encodes CASSLTAGTGYNEQFF. V is TRBV5-1 and J is TRBJ2-1; 9 bases fit TRBD1. V shed 1 base, J shed 4 bases, and the junction held 6 bases outside the gene matches. There are 16 residues in the CDR3. Germline assignment: CDR1 SGHRS and CDR2 YFSETQ.

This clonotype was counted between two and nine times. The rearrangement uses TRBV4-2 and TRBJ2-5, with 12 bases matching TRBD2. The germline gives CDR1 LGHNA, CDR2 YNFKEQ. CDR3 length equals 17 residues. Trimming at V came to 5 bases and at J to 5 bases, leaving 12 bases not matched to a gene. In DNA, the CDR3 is TGTGCCAGCAGCGCAGGAAAACTAGCGGGGGGCCACGAGACCCAGTACTTC. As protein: CASSAGKLAGGHETQYF.

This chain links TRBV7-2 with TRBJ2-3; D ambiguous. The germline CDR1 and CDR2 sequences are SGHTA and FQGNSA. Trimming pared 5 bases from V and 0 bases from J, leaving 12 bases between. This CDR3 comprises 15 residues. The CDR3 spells CASSRTAVSTDTQYF. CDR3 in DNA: TGTGCCAGCAGCCGAACGGCGGTCAGCACAGATACGCAGTATTTT.

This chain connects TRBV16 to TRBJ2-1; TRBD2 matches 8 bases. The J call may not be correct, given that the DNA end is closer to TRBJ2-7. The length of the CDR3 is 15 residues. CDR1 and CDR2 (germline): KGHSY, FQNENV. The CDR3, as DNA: TGTGCCAGCAGCCAATCGTTAGCGGGGTTCGGTGAGCAGTACTTC. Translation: CASSQSLAGFGEQYF.

The chain's CDR3 is CASRLQGAGYGYTF. In nucleotides, the CDR3 is TGTGCCAGCAGATTACAGGGGGCAGGATATGGCTACACCTTC. The chain joins TRBV27 to TRBJ1-2; the match to TRBD1 covers 9 bases. V was pared by 6 bases and J by 5 bases, with 7 bases of the junction left unmatched. CDR1 and CDR2 from the germline V gene are MNHEY and SMNVEV (reference sequence). The CDR3 is made up of 14 amino acids.

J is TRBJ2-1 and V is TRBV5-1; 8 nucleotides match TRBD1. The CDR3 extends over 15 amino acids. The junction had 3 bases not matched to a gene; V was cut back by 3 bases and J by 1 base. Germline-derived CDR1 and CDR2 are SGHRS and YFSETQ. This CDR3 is CASSSTGDSYNEQFF. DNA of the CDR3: TGCGCCAGCAGCTCGACAGGGGATTCCTACAATGAGCAGTTCTTC.

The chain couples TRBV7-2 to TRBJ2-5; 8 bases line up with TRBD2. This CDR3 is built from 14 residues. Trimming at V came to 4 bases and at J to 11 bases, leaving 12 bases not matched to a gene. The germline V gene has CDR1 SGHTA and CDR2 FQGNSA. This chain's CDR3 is CASSSGRLAFEQYF. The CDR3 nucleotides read TGTGCCAGCAGCTCAGGGAGACTAGCGTTTGAGCAGTACTTC. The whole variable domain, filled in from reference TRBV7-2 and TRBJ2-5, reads GAGVSQSPSNKVTEKGKDVELRCDPISGHTALYWYRQSLGQGLEFLIYFQGNSAPDKSGLPSDRFSAERTGGSVSTLTIQRTQQEDSAVYLCASSSGRLAFEQYFGPGTRLLVL.

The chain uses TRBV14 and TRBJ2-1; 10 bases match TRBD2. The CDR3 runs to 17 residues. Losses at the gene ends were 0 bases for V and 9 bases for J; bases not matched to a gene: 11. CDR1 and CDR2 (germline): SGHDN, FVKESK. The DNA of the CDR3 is TGTGCCAGCAGCCAAGATCCTCCTAGCGGGGGACGGATTGAGCAGTTCTTC. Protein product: CASSQDPPSGGRIEQFF.

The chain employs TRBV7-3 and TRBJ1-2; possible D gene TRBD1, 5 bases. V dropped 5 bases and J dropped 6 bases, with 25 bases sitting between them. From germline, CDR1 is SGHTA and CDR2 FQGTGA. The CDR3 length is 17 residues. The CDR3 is CASSRNSWQGSVHGYTF. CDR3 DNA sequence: TGTGCCAGCAGCCGAAATAGCTGGCAGGGAAGCGTCCATGGCTACACCTTC.

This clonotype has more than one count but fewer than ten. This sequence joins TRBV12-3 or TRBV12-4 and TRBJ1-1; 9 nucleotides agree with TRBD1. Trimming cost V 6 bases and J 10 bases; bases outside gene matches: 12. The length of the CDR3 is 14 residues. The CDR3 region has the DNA TGTGCCAGCAGAATGGCCGGGACAGGGATGACAGCTTTCTTT. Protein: CASRMAGTGMTAFF.

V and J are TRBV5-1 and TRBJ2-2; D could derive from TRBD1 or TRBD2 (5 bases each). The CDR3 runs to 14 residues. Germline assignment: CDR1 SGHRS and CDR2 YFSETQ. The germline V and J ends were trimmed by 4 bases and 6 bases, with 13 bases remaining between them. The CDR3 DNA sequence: TGCGCCAGCAGCGGCGCATGGGACGCCGGGGAGCTGTTTTTT. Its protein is CASSGAWDAGELFF.

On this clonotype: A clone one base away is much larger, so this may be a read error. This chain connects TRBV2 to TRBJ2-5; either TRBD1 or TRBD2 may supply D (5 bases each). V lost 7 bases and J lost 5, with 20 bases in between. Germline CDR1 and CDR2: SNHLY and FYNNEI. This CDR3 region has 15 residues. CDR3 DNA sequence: TGTGCCAGCAAATTGGGGGACCGGGTCTCGGAGACCCAGTACTTC. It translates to CASKLGDRVSETQYF.

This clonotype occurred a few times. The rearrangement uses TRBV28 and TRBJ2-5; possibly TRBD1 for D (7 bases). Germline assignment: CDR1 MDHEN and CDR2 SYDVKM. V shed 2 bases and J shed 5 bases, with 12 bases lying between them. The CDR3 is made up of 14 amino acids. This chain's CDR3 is CASSLIAGGETQYF. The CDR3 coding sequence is TGTGCCAGCAGTTTAATCGCAGGGGGGGAGACCCAGTACTTC.

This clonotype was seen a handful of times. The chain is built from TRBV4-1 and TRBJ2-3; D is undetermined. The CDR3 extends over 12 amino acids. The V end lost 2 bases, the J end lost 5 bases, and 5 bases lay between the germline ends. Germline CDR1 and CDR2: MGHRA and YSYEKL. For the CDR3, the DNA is TGCGCCAGCAGCCAAACTTTAGATACGCAGTATTTT. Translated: CASSQTLDTQYF.

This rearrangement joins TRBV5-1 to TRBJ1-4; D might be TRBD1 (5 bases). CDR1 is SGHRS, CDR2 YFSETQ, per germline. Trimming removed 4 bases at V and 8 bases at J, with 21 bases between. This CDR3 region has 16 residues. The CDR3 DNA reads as TGCGCCAGCAGCGCCACGGCGGGGGGGGTAGGCGAAAAACTGTTTTTT. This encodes CASSATAGGVGEKLFF.

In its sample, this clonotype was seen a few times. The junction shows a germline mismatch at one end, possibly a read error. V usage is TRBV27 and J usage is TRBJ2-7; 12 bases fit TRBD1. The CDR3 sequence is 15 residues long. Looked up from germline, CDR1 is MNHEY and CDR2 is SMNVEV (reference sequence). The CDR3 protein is CASRRDGTGGYKQYF. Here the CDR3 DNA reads TGTGCCAGCAGAAGAGATGGGACAGGGGGCTACAAGCAGTACTTC.

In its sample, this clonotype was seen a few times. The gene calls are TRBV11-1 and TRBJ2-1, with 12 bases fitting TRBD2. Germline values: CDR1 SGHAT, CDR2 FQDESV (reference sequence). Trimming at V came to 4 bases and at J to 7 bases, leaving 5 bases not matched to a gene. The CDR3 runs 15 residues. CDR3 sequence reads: CASSSSGGGTNEQFF. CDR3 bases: TGTGCCAGCAGCTCTAGCGGGGGGGGGACGAATGAGCAGTTCTTC.

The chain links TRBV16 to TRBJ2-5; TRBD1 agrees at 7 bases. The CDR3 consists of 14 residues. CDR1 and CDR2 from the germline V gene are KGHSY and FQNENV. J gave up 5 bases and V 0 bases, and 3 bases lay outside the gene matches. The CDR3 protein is CASSQSQGQETQYF. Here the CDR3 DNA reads TGTGCCAGCAGCCAATCACAGGGGCAGGAGACCCAGTACTTC.

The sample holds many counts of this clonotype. DNA for the CDR3: TGTGCCGTCGGATTGGGGGTAGGAGATACGCAGTATTTT. This translates into CAVGLGVGDTQYF. The chain has TRBV10-3 and TRBJ2-3; D assignment may be TRBD1 or TRBD2 (5 bases each). Per the germline V gene, CDR1 is ENHRY and CDR2 is SYGVKD. This CDR3 contains 13 residues. Trimming stripped 11 bases from V and 5 bases from J, with 17 bases between.

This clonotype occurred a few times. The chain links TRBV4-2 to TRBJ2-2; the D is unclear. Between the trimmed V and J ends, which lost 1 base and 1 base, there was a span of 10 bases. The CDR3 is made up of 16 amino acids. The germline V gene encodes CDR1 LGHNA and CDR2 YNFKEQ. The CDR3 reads CASSQGVGENTGELFF. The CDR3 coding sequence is TGTGCCAGCAGCCAAGGGGTAGGAGAGAACACCGGGGAGCTGTTTTTT.